The clone carrying this T cell receptor beta chain is deemed medium-sized. Its specificity is unknown. The V end was cut by 0 bases, the J end by 2 bases, with 8 bases between. The CDR3 runs to 15 residues. Germline CDR1 is LGHNA and CDR2 is YSLEER. From the 5' RACE reads, TCRdb called clonotypes with MiXCR, one entry per CDR3 protein. The sample shows roughly 4,400 distinct CDR3 sequences, 9.5% to 15% of them seen only once. The time point denotes: sample taken at primary tumor resection. Whole RNA from tumor, nontumor lung or frozen PBMC was sequenced unsorted. The sample is drawn from a study of spatial heterogeneity in lung cancer. Study summary: Beta-chain sequences were consistently detected more often than alpha-chain sequences. In the raw reads, each unique TCR and UMI combination was present more than ten times on average. Correlation of TCR transcript counts in tumor regions with a T cell module score from matched bulk RNA-seq was strong. Whole-study findings and limits: One measure, the expanded intratumoral alpha and beta TCR count, tracked tumor mutation counts.

The sample in question was lung tumor tissue, obtained at surgery. The J gene is TRBJ1-3, the V gene TRBV4-3; D perhaps matches TRBD1 (5 bases). The clonotype comes from a male donor with early-stage non-small cell lung cancer. CDR3 sequence: CASSQDIGAGNTIYF. The CDR3, as DNA: TGCGCCAGCAGCCAAGATATAGGGGCTGGAAACACCATATATTTT.